The TCR beta chain under discussion was sequenced for a study of T cell changes during pregnancy in multiple sclerosis. Using immunoSEQ multiplex PCR, the repertoire was profiled, and TCRdb retains in-frame clones only, with some absent. The table shows around 96,000 clones, with 90% to 95% occurring only once. V lost 4 bases, J lost 0 bases, and 10 bases stayed unmatched. The CDR3 loop spans 17 amino acids. Looked up from germline, CDR1 is SGDLS and CDR2 is YYNGEE. The material sequenced was peripheral blood, taken in the first trimester of pregnancy. This chain connects TRBV9 to TRBJ1-3; 7 bases map to TRBD1. This receptor was identified in a female donor with multiple sclerosis, enrolled in a pregnancy study. The CDR3 protein is CASSPRIQGNSGNTIYF. As DNA, the CDR3 is TGTGCCAGCAGCCCTAGAATACAGGGGAACTCTGGAAACACCATATATTTT.